This T cell receptor beta chain was observed in a study of shared clonotypes between healthy human individuals. Overall study findings and caveats: Despite large depth, sorted-subset datasets appeared incompletely sequenced.

Naive CD8 isolation took CD45RO-negative cells positively selected for CCR7 and excluded terminally differentiated effector memory CD45RA+ cells. The CDR3 contains 14 residues. V shed 2 bases, J shed 7 bases, and the junction held 4 bases outside the gene matches. As concerns this clone: The antigen remains undetermined.

Sequencing was performed with immunoSEQ multiplex PCR; in TCRdb, only in-frame clones are kept and a portion is missing. The sample includes about 590,000 clones, about 95% of them seen just once. This chain links TRBV6-7 with TRBJ1-2, with 10 bases aligning to TRBD1. TRBV6-7 is an open reading frame, and its role is uncertain. The receptor was derived from a woman aged 25 to 39 in good health. Sequencing input: naive CD8+ T cells sorted from blood. The CDR3 DNA reads TGTGCCAGCAGTTACGTGGACAGGGGGTTTGGCTACACCTTC. Amino acids: CASSYVDRGFGYTF.